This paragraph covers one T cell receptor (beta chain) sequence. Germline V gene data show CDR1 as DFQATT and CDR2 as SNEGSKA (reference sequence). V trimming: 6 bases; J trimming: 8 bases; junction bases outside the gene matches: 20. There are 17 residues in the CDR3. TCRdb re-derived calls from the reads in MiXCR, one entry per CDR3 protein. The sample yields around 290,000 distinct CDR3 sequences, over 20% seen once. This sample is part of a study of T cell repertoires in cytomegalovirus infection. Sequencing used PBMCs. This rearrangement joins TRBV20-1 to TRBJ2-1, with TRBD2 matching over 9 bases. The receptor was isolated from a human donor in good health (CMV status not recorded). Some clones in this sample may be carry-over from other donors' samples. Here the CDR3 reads CSAAAAGGHHLIHEQFF. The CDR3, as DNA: TGCAGTGCAGCGGCTGCGGGGGGGCATCATCTGATCCATGAGCAGTTCTTC.